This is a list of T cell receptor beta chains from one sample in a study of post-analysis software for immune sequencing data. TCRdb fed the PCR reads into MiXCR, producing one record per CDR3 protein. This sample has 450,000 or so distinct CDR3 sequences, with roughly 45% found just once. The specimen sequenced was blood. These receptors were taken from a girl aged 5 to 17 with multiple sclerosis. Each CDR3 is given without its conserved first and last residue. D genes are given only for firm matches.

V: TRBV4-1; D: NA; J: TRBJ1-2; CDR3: ASSQVLDVKREDYGYT
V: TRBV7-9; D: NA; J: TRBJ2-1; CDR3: ASRWGQATNEQF
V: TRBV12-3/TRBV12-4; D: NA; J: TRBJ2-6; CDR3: ASSPNISGANVLT
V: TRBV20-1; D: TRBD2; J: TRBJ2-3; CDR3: SASGRPDTQY
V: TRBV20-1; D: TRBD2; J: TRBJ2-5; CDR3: SARDPRLAGGRETQY
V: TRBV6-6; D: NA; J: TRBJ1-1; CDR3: ASTWGAQNTEAF
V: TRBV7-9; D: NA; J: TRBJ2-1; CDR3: ASSLKSRDGHNEQF
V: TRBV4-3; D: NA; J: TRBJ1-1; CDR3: ASSQDKGAEAF
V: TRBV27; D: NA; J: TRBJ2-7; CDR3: ASWDSQSSYEQY
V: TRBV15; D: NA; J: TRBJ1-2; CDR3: ATSSVGGWYGYT
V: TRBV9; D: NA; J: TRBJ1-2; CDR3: ASSSPDGYT